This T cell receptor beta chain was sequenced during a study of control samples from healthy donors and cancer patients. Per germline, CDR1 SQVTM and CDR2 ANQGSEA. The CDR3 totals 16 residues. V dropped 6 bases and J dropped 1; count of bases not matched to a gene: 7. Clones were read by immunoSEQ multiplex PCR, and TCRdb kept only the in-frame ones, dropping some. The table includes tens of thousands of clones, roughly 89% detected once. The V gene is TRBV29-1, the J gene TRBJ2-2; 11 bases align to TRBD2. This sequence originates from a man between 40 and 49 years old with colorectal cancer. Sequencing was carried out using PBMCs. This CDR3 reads CSVAHGTSGNTGELFF. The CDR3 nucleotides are TGCAGCGTCGCACACGGGACTAGCGGGAACACCGGGGAGCTGTTTTTT.